This T cell receptor beta chain derives from a study of blood T cell repertoires in COVID-19. Study at large: Both acute and convalescent COVID-19 samples were obtained from the United States, Italy and Spain. Sample material is recorded as cDNA or gDNA derived from T cells, B-cell-depleted T cells, or PBMCs.

Authors' data handling: Estimates of nucleated cell counts were drawn from the amplification of reference gene primers. Using immunoSEQ multiplex PCR, the repertoire was profiled, and TCRdb retains in-frame clones only, with some absent. The D gene and trimming were derived from the DNA, and the V and J assignments and clone size from that table. The data contain tens of thousands of clones, roughly 79% of them singletons. V was clipped by 6 bases and J by 3 bases, with 11 bases between them. This CDR3 spans 14 amino acids. Germline V gene data show CDR1 as MNHEY and CDR2 as SVGAGI. The chain carries TRBV6-5 and TRBJ2-2; weak D call: TRBD2 (6 bases). Material for sequencing was peripheral blood. This receptor was obtained from a woman in her fifties or sixties with acute or convalescent COVID-19. The chain's CDR3 is CASRPGLYTGELFF. In DNA form, the CDR3 reads TGTGCCAGCAGGCCGGGACTTTACACCGGGGAGCTGTTTTTT.